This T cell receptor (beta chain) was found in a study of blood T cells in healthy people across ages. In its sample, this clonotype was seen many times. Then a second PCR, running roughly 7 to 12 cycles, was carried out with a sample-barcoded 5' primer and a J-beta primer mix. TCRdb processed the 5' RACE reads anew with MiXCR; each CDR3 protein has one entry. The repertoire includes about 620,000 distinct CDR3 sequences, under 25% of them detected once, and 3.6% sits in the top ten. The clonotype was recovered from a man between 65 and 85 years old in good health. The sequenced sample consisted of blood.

The CDR3 sequence is CASRGGPYEQYF. The CDR3 nucleotides read TGTGCCAGCAGAGGCGGCCCCTACGAGCAGTACTTC. The V call is TRBV12-3 or TRBV12-4, the J call TRBJ2-7, with D unresolved. V dropped 6 bases and J dropped 2 bases, with 8 bases sitting between them. The CDR3 loop spans 12 amino acids.